This T cell receptor (beta chain) was captured in a study of shared clonotypes between healthy human individuals. Points from the study as a whole: Donors were few, which limited the genetic and exposure-history diversity represented. Sample collection involved blood only; tissue repertoires are likely different.

Here immunoSEQ multiplex PCR was the method, and the copy in TCRdb shows in-frame clones only, minus some. This table has millions of clones, 85% to 95% appearing once. The table lists this clone with a count of one. The target antigen is unknown. Negatively enriched CD4+ T cells were divided by CD45RA into naive and memory. With V trimmed by 3 bases and J by 4 bases, 15 bases remained unmatched. The CDR3 totals 18 residues. Germline V gene lookup returns CDR1 KGHSH and CDR2 LQKENI. The chain links TRBV18 to TRBJ2-7; 10 nucleotides align to TRBD2. Material: naive CD4+ T cells from PBMCs. Stated subset: CD45RA+ positively selected. This sequence originates from a man younger than 30 in good health. Some clones in this sample may be carry-over from other donors' samples. In DNA, the CDR3 is TGTGCCAGCTCACCGGTTGTAGGGACTAGCGCGGTGGGATACGAGCAGTACTTC. Translated, it gives CASSPVVGTSAVGYEQYF. Based on the CDR3 plus reference TRBV18 and TRBJ2-7, the full variable domain is NAGVMQNPRHLVRRRGQEARLRCSPMKGHSHVYWYRQLPEEGLKFMVYLQKENIIDESGMPKERFSAEFPKEGPSILRIQQVVRGDSAAYFCASSPVVGTSAVGYEQYFGPGTRLTVT.